The TCR beta chain under discussion was sequenced for a study of control samples from healthy donors and cancer patients (dated by TCRdb to between 2020 and 2021). Details on this clone: It has no known antigen specificity. Qualities for individual bases were not recorded, and no much larger clone is one base off.

The receptor library was made with the immunoSEQ multiplex PCR assay. Not all clones reach the TCRdb copy of this immuneACCESS table, which keeps in-frame sequences only. Checked studies attribute under half of the gap to unresolved V genes and leave the rest unexplained. This sample holds 130,000 or so clones; 91% were observed only once. More than 6.5% of the sample is held by the ten biggest clonotypes. This TCR derives from a man younger than 30 in good health. The sequencing input was blood.

The DNA sequence is TGTGCCAGCAGCTCGGGGGGCCGAGATACGCAGTATTTT. Translated, it gives CASSSGGRDTQYF. The sequence is built from TRBV7-3 and TRBJ2-3; TRBD2 is a weak D gene call, 7 bases matching. The trim is 4 bases for V and 5 bases for J, with a gap of 10 bases between the germline ends. Its CDR3 holds 13 amino acids, cysteine through phenylalanine. Only the CDR3 DNA stays, 39 bases, in frame from base 1. For CDR1 and CDR2, the germline V gene lists SGHTA and FQGTGA. Extended through the reference TRBV7-3 and TRBJ2-3 proteins, this CDR3 yields the full variable domain: GAGVSQTPSNKVTEKGKYVELRCDPISGHTALYWYRQSLGQGPEFLIYFQGTGAADDSGLPNDRFFAVRPEGSVSTLKIQRTERGDSAVYLCASSSGGRDTQYFGPGTRLTVL.